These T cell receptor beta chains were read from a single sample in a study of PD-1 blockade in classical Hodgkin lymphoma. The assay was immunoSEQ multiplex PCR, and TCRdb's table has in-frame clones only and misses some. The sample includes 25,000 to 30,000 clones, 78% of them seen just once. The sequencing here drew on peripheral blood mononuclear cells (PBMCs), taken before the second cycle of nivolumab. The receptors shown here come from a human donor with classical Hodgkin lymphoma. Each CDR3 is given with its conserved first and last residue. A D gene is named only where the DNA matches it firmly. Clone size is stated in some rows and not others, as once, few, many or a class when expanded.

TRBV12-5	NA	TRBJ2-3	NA	CATARDLSTDTQYF	TGTGCTACCGCCCGGGACCTGAGCACAGATACGCAGTATTTT
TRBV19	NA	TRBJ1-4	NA	CASWPGATNEKLFF	TGTGCCAGTTGGCCGGGAGCGACTAATGAAAAACTGTTTTTT
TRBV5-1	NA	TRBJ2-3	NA	CASSLARNTDTQYF	TGCGCCAGCAGCTTGGCAAGAAACACAGATACGCAGTATTTT
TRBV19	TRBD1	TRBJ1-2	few	CASSVRGAGYTF	TGTGCCAGTAGTGTCAGGGGGGCTGGCTACACCTTC
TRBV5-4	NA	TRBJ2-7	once	CASSLPDRPNEQYF	TGTGCCAGCAGCCTCCCCGACAGGCCTAACGAGCAGTACTTC
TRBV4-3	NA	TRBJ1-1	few	CASSQSWMNTEAFF	TGCGCCAGCAGCCAGTCTTGGATGAACACTGAAGCTTTCTTT
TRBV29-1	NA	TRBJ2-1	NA	CSASGAVNEQFF	TGCAGCGCCTCTGGTGCGGTTAATGAGCAGTTCTTC
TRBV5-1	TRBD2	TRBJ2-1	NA	CASSLLPSGGAAYNEQFF	TGCGCCAGCAGCTTGCTACCTAGCGGGGGGGCCGCCTACAATGAGCAGTTCTTC
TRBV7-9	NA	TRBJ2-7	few	CASSFWGEGAEQYF	TGTGCCAGCAGCTTCTGGGGGGAGGGGGCCGAGCAGTACTTC
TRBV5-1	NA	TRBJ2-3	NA	CASSLPGSSTDTQYF	TGCGCCAGCAGCTTACCCGGGTCAAGCACAGATACGCAGTATTTT
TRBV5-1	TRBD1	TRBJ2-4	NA	CASSSGQAPLAKNIQYF	TGCGCCAGCAGCTCTGGACAGGCCCCGCTAGCCAAAAACATTCAGTACTTC
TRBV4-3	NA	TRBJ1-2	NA	CASSQGVWGGANYGYTF	TGCGCCAGCAGCCAAGGCGTTTGGGGGGGCGCCAACTATGGCTACACCTTC
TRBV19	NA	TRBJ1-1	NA	CASSLTGTMNTEAFF	TGTGCCAGTAGTCTTACCGGGACGATGAACACTGAAGCTTTCTTT
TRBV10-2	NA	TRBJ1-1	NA	CASRQSMNTEAFF	TGCGCCAGCAGACAGTCCATGAACACTGAAGCTTTCTTT
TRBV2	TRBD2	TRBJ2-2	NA	CARGTSVGGELFF	TGTGCCAGAGGGACTAGCGTTGGCGGGGAGCTGTTTTTT
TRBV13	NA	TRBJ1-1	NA	CASSPWTERLNTEAFF	TGTGCCAGCAGCCCGTGGACAGAAAGATTGAACACTGAAGCTTTCTTT
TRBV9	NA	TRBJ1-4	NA	CASSVALEGDEKLFF	TGTGCCAGCAGCGTAGCTTTGGAGGGAGATGAAAAACTGTTTTTT
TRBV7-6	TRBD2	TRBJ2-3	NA	CASSLAVSGGTDTQYF	TGTGCCAGCAGCTTAGCGGTTAGCGGGGGCACAGATACGCAGTATTTT
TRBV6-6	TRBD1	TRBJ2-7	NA	CASSYPGTGRYEQYF	TGTGCCAGCAGTTACCCCGGGACAGGGCGTTACGAGCAGTACTTC
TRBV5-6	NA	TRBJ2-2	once	CASSLEGIPGELFF	TGTGCCAGCAGCTTGGAGGGGATCCCCGGGGAGCTGTTTTTT
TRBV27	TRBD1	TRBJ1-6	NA	CASSYSGQGNSPLHF	TGTGCCAGCAGCTATTCGGGACAGGGTAATTCACCCCTCCACTTT
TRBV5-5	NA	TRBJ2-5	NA	CASSLGRGWEETQYF	TGTGCCAGCAGCTTGGGTCGGGGTTGGGAAGAGACCCAGTACTTC
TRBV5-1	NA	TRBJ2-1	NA	CASSLAAGAYGEQFF	TGCGCCAGCAGCCTAGCTGCGGGGGCCTACGGGGAGCAGTTCTTC
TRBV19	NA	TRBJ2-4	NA	CASTSVDRGKNIQYF	NA
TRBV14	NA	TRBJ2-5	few	CASSPSGTPGPYF	TGTGCCAGCAGCCCTTCCGGGACACCCGGACCATACTTC
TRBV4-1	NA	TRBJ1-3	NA	CASSQDYLAGIGNTIYF	TGCGCCAGCAGCCAAGATTATCTAGCAGGGATCGGAAACACCATATATTTT
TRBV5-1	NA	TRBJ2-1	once	CASSNGQSYNEQFF	TGCGCCAGCAGCAACGGACAGAGTTACAATGAGCAGTTCTTC
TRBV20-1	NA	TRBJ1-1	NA	CSAPGNTEAFF	TGCAGTGCTCCGGGGAACACTGAAGCTTTCTTT
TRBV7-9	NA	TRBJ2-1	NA	CASSWGTSEQFF	TGTGCCAGCAGCTGGGGAACCTCGGAGCAGTTCTTC
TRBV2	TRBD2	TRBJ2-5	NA	CASSPGLAGETQYF	TGTGCCAGCAGCCCGGGACTAGCGGGAGAGACCCAGTACTTC
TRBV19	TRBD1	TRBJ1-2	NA	CASSSTGDGGYGYTF	TGTGCCAGTAGTAGTACAGGGGATGGTGGGTATGGCTACACCTTC
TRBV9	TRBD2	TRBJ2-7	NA	CASSVVGEGLEEQYF	TGTGCCAGCAGCGTAGTAGGGGAGGGACTCGAAGAGCAGTACTTC
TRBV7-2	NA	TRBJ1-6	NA	CASSGQNQAPLHF	TGTGCCAGCAGTGGACAGAATCAGGCACCCCTCCACTTT
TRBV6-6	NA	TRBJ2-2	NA	CASSFDSFNTGELFF	TGTGCCAGCAGTTTCGACAGTTTTAACACCGGGGAGCTGTTTTTT
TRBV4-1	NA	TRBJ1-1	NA	CASSQDSGLTEAFF	TGCGCCAGCAGCCAAGATTCAGGGCTCACTGAAGCTTTCTTT
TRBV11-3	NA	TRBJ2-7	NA	CASGLGTGYEQYF	TGTGCCAGCGGCCTGGGGACTGGTTACGAGCAGTACTTC
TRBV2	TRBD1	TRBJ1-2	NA	CASSLQLQGGYGYTF	TGTGCCAGCAGTCTACAACTCCAGGGGGGCTATGGCTACACCTTC
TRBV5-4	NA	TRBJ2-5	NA	CASSSYLQGQETQYF	TGTGCCAGCAGCTCATATCTACAGGGTCAAGAGACCCAGTACTTC
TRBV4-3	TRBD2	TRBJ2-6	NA	CASSQVLAGVSGANVLTF	TGCGCCAGCAGCCAAGTCCTAGCGGGGGTCTCTGGGGCCAACGTCCTGACTTTC
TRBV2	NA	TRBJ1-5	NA	CASSVGGISAQHF	TGTGCCAGCAGTGTGGGAGGAATCAGCGCCCAGCATTTT
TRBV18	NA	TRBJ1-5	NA	CASSPEERQPQHF	TGTGCCAGCTCACCCGAGGAGCGTCAGCCCCAGCATTTT
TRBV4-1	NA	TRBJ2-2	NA	CASSQDGRGRLVGTGELFF	TGCGCCAGCAGCCAAGATGGGCGGGGCCGATTGGTAGGCACCGGGGAGCTGTTTTTT
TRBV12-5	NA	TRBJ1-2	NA	CASARDGHYGYTF	TGTGCTAGTGCCCGGGACGGACACTATGGCTACACCTTC
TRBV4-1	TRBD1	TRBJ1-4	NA	CASSIGTVSTNEKLFF	TGCGCCAGCAGCATCGGGACAGTCTCAACTAATGAAAAACTGTTTTTT
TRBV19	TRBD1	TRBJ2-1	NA	CATRQGAYNEQFF	TGTGCCACCCGACAGGGTGCCTACAATGAGCAGTTCTTC